This is a list of T cell receptor beta chains from one sample in a study of spatial heterogeneity in lung cancer. A single record per CDR3 protein comes from TCRdb applying MiXCR to the 5' RACE reads. This repertoire shows about 52,000 distinct CDR3 sequences, roughly 7.4% found once; its top ten account for 35% to 45%. The sequencing here drew on PBMCs, taken at follow-up. These receptors were collected from a female donor with early-stage non-small cell lung cancer. Both conserved end residues are part of each CDR3. D genes are given only for firm matches. Clone size is stated in some rows and not others, as once, few, many or a class when expanded.

cdr3_nt cdr3_aa v_call d_call j_call clone_size
TGCGCCAGCAGCCACAACGGAGAGACCCAGTACTTC CASSHNGETQYF TRBV5-1 - TRBJ2-5 many
TGTGCCACCAGCAAAGGACTTGTTCCAGCGGGGAGCACAGATACGCAGTATTTT CATSKGLVPAGSTDTQYF TRBV15 TRBD2 TRBJ2-3 few
TGTGCCAGCAGCCCAGGACTAGCGGGGGTTAGTACAGATACGCAGTATTTT CASSPGLAGVSTDTQYF TRBV3-1 TRBD2 TRBJ2-3 -
TGCAGTGCTAGCCCCAGGGGGCGCAAGTCGTCCGAAGCTTTCTTT CSASPRGRKSSEAFF TRBV20-1 TRBD1 TRBJ1-1 few
TGTGCCAGCAGCTTGGTCGTCGGGGGCGTATACAATGAGCAGTTCTTC CASSLVVGGVYNEQFF TRBV5-5 - TRBJ2-1 -
TGTGCCAGCAGCTTAGGGTCCGTGGGCAGCTCCTACGAGCAGTACTTC CASSLGSVGSSYEQYF TRBV7-8 - TRBJ2-7 -
TGTGCCAGCAGCCAAGAACTCCTCACTGAAGCTTTCTTT CASSQELLTEAFF TRBV14 - TRBJ1-1 -
TGTGCCAGCAGGACAGGGTCCTTTCGGGAGACAGATACGCAGTATTTT CASRTGSFRETDTQYF TRBV2 - TRBJ2-3 few
TGTGCCAGCAGCCAAGATTTCGACAGTCGTGAGACCCAGTACTTC CASSQDFDSRETQYF TRBV3-1 - TRBJ2-5 many
TGTGCCAGCAGCTCGAGCGGTCGCGAGCAGTACTTC CASSSSGREQYF TRBV5-5 - TRBJ2-7 many
TGTGCCAGCAGCCGACCGGGACCTCAGATTCTTGAAGCTTTCTTT CASSRPGPQILEAFF TRBV5-6 - TRBJ1-1 many
TGTGCCACCAGTGATGCGGCAGACTCTTCCGGGGAGCTGTTTTTT CATSDAADSSGELFF TRBV24-1 - TRBJ2-2 many
TGCAGTGGGACAGATACGCAGTATTTT CSGTDTQYF TRBV20-1 - TRBJ2-3 many
TGTGCCAGCAGGGTCGGGACCGCCTCTATCGTAATGAACACTGAAGCTTTCTTT CASRVGTASIVMNTEAFF TRBV2 - TRBJ1-1 many
TGTGCCAGCAGTTACTCGCGTTCCCAACAGCCCCAGCATTTT CASSYSRSQQPQHF TRBV6-5 - TRBJ1-5 many
TGTGCCAGCAGCCAAGGACTGGCCAACTCCTATAATTCACCCCTCCACTTT CASSQGLANSYNSPLHF TRBV3-1 - TRBJ1-6 -
TGTGCTAGTGCCACGGGACAGCTCAACACCGGGGAGCTGTTTTTT CASATGQLNTGELFF TRBV12-5 TRBD1 TRBJ2-2 many
TGCAGTGCTAGATCGATGCAGGGGAATGAAAAACTGTTTTTT CSARSMQGNEKLFF TRBV20-1 - TRBJ1-4 many
TGTGCCAGCAGCTTGTCAGGGGGCCTCCCCTACAATGAGCAGTTCTTC CASSLSGGLPYNEQFF TRBV5-6 TRBD1 TRBJ2-1 many
TGCAGTGCTAGCACCGCAGGGGGTTCCCAGTACTTC CSASTAGGSQYF TRBV20-1 TRBD1 TRBJ2-5 many
TGTGCCAGCAGTACCCTCGGGGGGGCGACAGATACGCAGTATTTT CASSTLGGATDTQYF TRBV27 TRBD2 TRBJ2-3 many
TGTGCCAGCAGCTCAAGCCACACAGGGGAAGGCTACACCTTC CASSSSHTGEGYTF TRBV7-9 TRBD1 TRBJ1-2 many
TGCGCCAGCAGCCCCCTCGGGCCAGAAGAGAACACTGAAGCTTTCTTT CASSPLGPEENTEAFF TRBV5-1 - TRBJ1-1 few
TGTGCCACCGCCCATGGGGGACTCGGCCCACCTGAGCAGTTCTTC CATAHGGLGPPEQFF TRBV24-1 - TRBJ2-1 few